This T cell receptor beta chain was identified during a study of CD8 T cell repertoires and HIV-1 epitope variants. Study background: Autologous T cell-negative cells served as antigen-presenting cells in equal numbers. An uncultured baseline aliquot held 1M T cells.

Concerning this clone itself: Its antigen is currently unknown.

From germline, CDR1 is MGHRA and CDR2 YSYEKL. The ends lost 4 bases at V and 3 bases at J; junction bases unmatched: 14. The CDR3 extends over 18 amino acids. Only in-frame clones appear in the TCRdb table, and some are missing; sequencing was by immunoSEQ multiplex PCR. The repertoire holds about 5,800 clones, 60% to 65% seen once, with about 44% in the top ten. The chain links TRBV4-1 to TRBJ2-3; 9 nucleotides line up with TRBD1. Specimen: cultured CD8+ T cells derived from PBMCs. This receptor was identified in a male donor with HIV. CDR3 DNA: TGCGCCAGCAGCCCACCCCCTCCCCCGGGACAGGGTACAGATACGCAGTATTTT. It encodes CASSPPPPPGQGTDTQYF.